One sample yielded the 5 T cell receptor beta chains listed below, sequenced in a study of blood T cell repertoires in COVID-19. The data were produced by immunoSEQ multiplex PCR, yet TCRdb's version contains in-frame clones alone and is incomplete. The profile covers 380,000 or so clones, with roughly 86% appearing a single time and roughly 1.9% taken by the ten largest. The sequenced material came from PBMCs or T cells enriched from blood (not recorded which). Every receptor here comes from a woman in her thirties or forties with acute COVID-19.

This clone was recorded many times. The rearrangement links TRBV5-6 to TRBJ1-6; the D gene is possibly TRBD1 (5 bases). The germline V gene has CDR1 SGHDT and CDR2 YYEEEE. This CDR3 is built from 16 residues. Trimming shortened V by 1 base and J by 0 bases, and 8 bases separated the two germline ends. The CDR3 here is CASSLQGFSYNSPLHF. As DNA, the CDR3 is TGTGCCAGCAGCTTGCAGGGCTTCTCCTATAATTCACCCCTCCACTTT.

The gene calls are TRBV5-4 and TRBJ2-1; possibly TRBD2 for D (5 bases). The V gene's germline CDR1 is SGHNT and CDR2 YYREEE (reference sequence). V lost 1 base and J 6 bases, leaving 11 bases between the germline ends. The CDR3 contains 14 residues. This chain's CDR3 is CASSLPGERNEQFF. CDR3 bases: TGTGCCAGCAGCTTGCCCGGGGAGCGCAATGAGCAGTTCTTC.

The chain is built from TRBV9 and TRBJ2-7, with unresolved D. The CDR3 sequence is 14 residues long. V lost 0 bases, J lost 0 bases, and 7 bases lay in between. Germline CDR1 is SGDLS and CDR2 is YYNGEE. The CDR3 nucleotides are TGTGCCAGCAGCGTAGTCGAGGCCTCCTACGAGCAGTACTTC. Residues: CASSVVEASYEQYF.

This clone was recorded only once. The V and J genes are TRBV7-9 and TRBJ1-1; TRBD1 might be the D (5 bases). Trimming removed 1 base at V and 4 bases at J, with 13 bases between. CDR3 length equals 15 residues. Germline CDR1 reads SEHNR; CDR2 reads FQNEAQ (reference sequence). CDR3 amino acids: CASSLVTGVGTEAFF. As DNA, the CDR3 is TGTGCCAGCAGCTTAGTCACGGGGGTTGGCACTGAAGCTTTCTTT.

The chain's CDR3 is CASSPHTNTGELFF. The CDR3 nucleotides read TGTGCCAGCAGCCCTCACACGAACACCGGGGAGCTGTTTTTT. The V call is TRBV3-1 (or the pseudogene TRBV3-2), the J call TRBJ2-2; D is unclear. V lost 4 bases and J lost 0, with 6 bases in between. The CDR3 loop spans 14 amino acids. In germline, CDR1 is LGHDT, CDR2 YNNKEL (reference sequence).